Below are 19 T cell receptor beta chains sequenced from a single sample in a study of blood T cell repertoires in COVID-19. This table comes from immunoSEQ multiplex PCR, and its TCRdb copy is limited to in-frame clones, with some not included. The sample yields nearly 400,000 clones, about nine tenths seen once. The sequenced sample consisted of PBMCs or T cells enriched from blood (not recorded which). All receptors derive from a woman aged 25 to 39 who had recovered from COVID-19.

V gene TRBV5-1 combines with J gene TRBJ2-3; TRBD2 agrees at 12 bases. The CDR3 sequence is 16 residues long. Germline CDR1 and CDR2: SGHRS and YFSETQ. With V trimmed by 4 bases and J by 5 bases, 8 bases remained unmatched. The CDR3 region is CASSNGLAGFLDTQYF. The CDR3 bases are TGCGCCAGCAGCAACGGACTAGCGGGATTTCTAGATACGCAGTATTTT.

The CDR3 DNA reads as TGTGCCACCAGCAGACAGTTCTATGGCTACACCTTC. Translating gives CATSRQFYGYTF. The gene calls are TRBV15 and TRBJ1-2; D gene ambiguous. Germline loops: CDR1 LNHNV, CDR2 YYDKDF (reference sequence). V was shortened by 2 bases and J by 4 bases, with 5 bases between the two germline ends. The length of the CDR3 is 12 residues.

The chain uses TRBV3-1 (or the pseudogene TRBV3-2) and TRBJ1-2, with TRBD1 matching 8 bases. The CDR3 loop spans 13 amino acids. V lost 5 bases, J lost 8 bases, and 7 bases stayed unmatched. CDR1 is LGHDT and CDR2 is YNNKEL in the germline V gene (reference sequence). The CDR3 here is CASSFFQGAGYTF. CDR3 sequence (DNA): TGTGCCAGCAGCTTTTTCCAGGGGGCCGGCTACACCTTC.

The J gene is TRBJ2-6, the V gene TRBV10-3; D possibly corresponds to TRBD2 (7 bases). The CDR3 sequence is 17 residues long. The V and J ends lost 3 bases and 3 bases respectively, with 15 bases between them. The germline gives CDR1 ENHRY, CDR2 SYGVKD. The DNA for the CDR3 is TGTGCCATCAGTGATCGCGGGGGCTCGGATGGGGCCAACGTCCTGACTTTC. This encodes CAISDRGGSDGANVLTF.

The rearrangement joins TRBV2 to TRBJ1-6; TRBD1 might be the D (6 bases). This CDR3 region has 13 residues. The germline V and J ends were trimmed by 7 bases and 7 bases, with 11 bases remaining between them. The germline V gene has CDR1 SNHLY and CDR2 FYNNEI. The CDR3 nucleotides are TGTGCCAGCAAACAGGGCCCGAATTCACCCCTCCACTTT. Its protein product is CASKQGPNSPLHF.

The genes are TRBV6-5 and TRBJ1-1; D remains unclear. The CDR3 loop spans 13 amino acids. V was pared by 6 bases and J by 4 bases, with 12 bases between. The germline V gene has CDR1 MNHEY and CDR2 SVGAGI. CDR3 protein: CASSQTDTTEAFF. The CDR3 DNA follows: TGTGCCAGCAGCCAAACAGATACCACTGAAGCTTTCTTT.

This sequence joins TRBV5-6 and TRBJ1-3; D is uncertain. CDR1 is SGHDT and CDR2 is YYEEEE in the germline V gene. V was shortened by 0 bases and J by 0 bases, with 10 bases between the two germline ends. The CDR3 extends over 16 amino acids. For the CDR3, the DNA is TGTGCCAGCAGCTTGGCGAGAGTGAACTCTGGAAACACCATATATTTT. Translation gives CASSLARVNSGNTIYF. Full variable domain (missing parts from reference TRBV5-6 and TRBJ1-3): DAGVTQSPTHLIKTRGQQVTLRCSPKSGHDTVSWYQQALGQGPQFIFQYYEEEERQRGNFPDRFSGHQFPNYSSELNVNALLLGDSALYLCASSLARVNSGNTIYFGEGSWLTVV.

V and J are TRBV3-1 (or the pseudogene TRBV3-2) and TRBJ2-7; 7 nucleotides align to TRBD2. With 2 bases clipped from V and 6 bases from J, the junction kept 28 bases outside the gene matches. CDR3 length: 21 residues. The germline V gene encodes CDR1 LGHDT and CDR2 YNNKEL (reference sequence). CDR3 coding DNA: TGTGCCAGCAGCCAAAAGACCCTCACCCAAAGGCGGGGGATCTACCTTCGCGAGCAGTACTTC. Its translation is CASSQKTLTQRRGIYLREQYF.

This CDR3 is CASGGTGTGVWEQYF. The CDR3 DNA follows: TGTGCTAGTGGAGGTACCGGGACAGGGGTTTGGGAGCAGTACTTC. The chain combines TRBV12-5 with TRBJ2-7; 10 bases match TRBD1. The CDR3 contains 15 residues. V was pared by 6 bases and J by 7 bases, with 12 bases of the junction left unmatched. CDR1 LGHNT and CDR2 FRNRAP come from the germline V gene.

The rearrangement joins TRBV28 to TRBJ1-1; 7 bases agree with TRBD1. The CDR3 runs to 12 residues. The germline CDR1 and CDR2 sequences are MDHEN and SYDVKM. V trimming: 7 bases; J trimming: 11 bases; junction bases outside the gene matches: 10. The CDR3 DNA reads TGTGCCAGCACCTTCGGACAGGTTGGGGCTTTCTTT. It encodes CASTFGQVGAFF. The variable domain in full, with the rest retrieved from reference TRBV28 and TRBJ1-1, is DVKVTQSSRYLVKRTGEKVFLECVQDMDHENMFWYRQDPGLGLRLIYFSYDVKMKEKGDIPEGYSVSREKKERFSLILESASTNQTSMYLCASTFGQVGAFFGQGTRLTVV.

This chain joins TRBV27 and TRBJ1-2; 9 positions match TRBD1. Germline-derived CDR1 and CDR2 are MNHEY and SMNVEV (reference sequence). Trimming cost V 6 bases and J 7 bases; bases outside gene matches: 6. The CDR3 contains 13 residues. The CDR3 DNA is TGTGCCAGCAGAAAACAGGGGGCCTTTGGCTACACCTTC. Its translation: CASRKQGAFGYTF.

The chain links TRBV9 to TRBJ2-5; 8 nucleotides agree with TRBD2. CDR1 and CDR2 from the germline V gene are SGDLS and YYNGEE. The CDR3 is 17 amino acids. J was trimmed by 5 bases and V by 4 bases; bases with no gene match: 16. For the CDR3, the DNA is TGTGCCAGCAGCCCGGCCCTGGGGTTTAGCGGGGATGAGACCCAGTACTTC. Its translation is CASSPALGFSGDETQYF.

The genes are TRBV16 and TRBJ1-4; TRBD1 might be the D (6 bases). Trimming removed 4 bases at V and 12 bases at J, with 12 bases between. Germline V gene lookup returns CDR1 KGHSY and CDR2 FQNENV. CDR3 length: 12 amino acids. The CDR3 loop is CASSLQGGELFF. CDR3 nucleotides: TGTGCCAGCAGCCTGCAAGGGGGGGAACTGTTTTTT.

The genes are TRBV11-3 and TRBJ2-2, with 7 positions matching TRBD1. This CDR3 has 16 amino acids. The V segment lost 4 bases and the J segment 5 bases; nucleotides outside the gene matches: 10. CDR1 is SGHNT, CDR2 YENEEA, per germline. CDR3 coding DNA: TGTGCCAGCAGCTCCGGTAGGGGGCTGCTAACCGGGGAGCTGTTTTTT. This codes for CASSSGRGLLTGELFF.

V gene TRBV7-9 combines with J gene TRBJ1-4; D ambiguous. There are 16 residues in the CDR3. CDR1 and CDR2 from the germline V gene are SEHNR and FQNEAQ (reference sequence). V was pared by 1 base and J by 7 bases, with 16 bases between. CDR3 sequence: CASSLVVGSEPEKLFF. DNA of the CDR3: TGTGCCAGCAGCTTAGTGGTGGGCTCGGAACCTGAAAAACTGTTTTTT.

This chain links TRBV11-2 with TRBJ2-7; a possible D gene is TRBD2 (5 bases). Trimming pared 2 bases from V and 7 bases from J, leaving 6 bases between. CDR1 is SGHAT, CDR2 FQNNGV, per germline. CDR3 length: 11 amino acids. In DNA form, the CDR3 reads TGTGCCAGCAGCTTACCGGGGGAGCAGTACTTC. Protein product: CASSLPGEQYF.

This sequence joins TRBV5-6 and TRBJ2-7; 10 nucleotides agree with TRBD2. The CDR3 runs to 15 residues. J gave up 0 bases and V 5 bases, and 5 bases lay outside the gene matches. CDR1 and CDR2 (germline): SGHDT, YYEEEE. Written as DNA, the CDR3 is TGTGCCAGCAGGCCTAGCGGGAGTGCCTCCTACGAGCAGTACTTC. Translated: CASRPSGSASYEQYF.

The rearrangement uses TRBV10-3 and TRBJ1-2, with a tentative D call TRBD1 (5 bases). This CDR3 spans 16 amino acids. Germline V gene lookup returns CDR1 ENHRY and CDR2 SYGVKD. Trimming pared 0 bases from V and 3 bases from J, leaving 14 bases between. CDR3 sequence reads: CAISESRTPSDYGYTF. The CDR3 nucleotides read TGTGCCATCAGTGAGTCGAGGACACCCTCGGACTATGGCTACACCTTC.

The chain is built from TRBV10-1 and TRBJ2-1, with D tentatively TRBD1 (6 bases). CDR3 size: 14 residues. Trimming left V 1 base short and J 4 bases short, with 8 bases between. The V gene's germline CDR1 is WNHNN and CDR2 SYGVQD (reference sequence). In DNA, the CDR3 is TGCGCCAGCAGTGAGTACAGGGATTACAATGAGCAGTTCTTC. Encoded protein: CASSEYRDYNEQFF.